This record looks at one T cell receptor (beta chain) sequence and its context. The method was immunoSEQ multiplex PCR; TCRdb's version includes in-frame clones alone and lacks a portion of them. The data contain about 84,000 clones, about 85% of them singletons. This specimen comes from a study of T cell responses to AZD1222 COVID-19 vaccine. The CDR3 length is 13 residues. Trimming left V 4 bases short and J 4 bases short, with 8 bases between. Germline CDR1 reads LNHDA; CDR2 reads SQIVND (reference sequence). V gene TRBV19 combines with J gene TRBJ2-1; D perhaps matches TRBD1 (6 bases). The TCR comes from an adult in good health. The input for sequencing was peripheral blood, taken on day 0 of AZD1222 vaccination. CDR3 protein: CASSTDSYNEQFF. The CDR3 nucleotides are TGTGCCAGTAGTACGGACAGTTACAATGAGCAGTTCTTC. Filled out from reference TRBV19 and TRBJ2-1, the complete variable domain reads DGGITQSPKYLFRKEGQNVTLSCEQNLNHDAMYWYRQDPGQGLRLIYYSQIVNDFQKGDIAEGYSVSREKKESFPLTVTSAQKNPTAFYLCASSTDSYNEQFFGPGTRLTVL.